The entry that follows covers one T cell receptor beta chain sequence. Its cognate antigen is unknown. The data were obtained in a study of blood T cells in healthy people across ages. Regarding the study as a whole: While age rose, TCR beta diversity per million T cells dropped in a roughly linear way.

The V gene's germline CDR1 is LGHDT and CDR2 YNNKEL (reference sequence). V trimming: 1 base; J trimming: 3 bases; junction bases outside the gene matches: 5. The CDR3 consists of 16 residues. Through a sample-barcoded 5' primer and a J-beta primer mix, a second PCR was run for roughly 6 to 12 cycles. One entry per CDR3 protein results from TCRdb running MiXCR on the 5' RACE reads. The sample records 550,000 to 700,000 distinct CDR3 sequences, 25% to 30% being singletons. Material for sequencing was blood. The chain employs TRBV3-1 and TRBJ2-3; 9 positions match TRBD1. This TCR derives from an older woman in good health. CDR3 in amino acids: CASSQVGQGWTDTQYF. DNA for the CDR3: TGTGCCAGCAGCCAAGTTGGACAGGGGTGGACAGATACGCAGTATTTT.